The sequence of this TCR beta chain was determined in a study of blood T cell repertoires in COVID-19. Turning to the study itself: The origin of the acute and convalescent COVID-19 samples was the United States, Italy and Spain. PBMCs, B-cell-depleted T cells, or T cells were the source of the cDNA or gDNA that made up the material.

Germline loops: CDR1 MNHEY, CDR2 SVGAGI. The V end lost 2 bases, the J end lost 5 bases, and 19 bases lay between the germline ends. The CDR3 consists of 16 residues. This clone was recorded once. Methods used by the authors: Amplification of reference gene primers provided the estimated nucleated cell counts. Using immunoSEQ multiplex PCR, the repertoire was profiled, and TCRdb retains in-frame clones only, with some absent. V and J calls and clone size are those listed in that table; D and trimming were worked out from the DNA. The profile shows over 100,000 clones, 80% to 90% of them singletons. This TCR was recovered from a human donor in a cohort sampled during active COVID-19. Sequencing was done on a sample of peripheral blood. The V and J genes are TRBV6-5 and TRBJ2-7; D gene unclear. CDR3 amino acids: CASSYGRSSTVHEQYF. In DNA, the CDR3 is TGTGCCAGCAGTTACGGGCGTTCCAGTACGGTCCACGAGCAGTACTTC.